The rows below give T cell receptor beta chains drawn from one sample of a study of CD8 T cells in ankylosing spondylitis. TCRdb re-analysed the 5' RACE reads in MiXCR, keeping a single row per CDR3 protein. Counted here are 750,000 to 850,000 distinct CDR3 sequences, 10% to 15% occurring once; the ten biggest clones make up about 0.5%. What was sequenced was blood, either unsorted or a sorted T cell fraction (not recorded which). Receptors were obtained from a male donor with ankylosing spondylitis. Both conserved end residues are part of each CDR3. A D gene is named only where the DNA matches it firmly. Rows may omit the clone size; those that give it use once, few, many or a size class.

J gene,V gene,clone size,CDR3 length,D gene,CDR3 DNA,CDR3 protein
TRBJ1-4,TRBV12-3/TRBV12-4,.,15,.,TGTGCCAGCAGGCAAACAGGGTCAGGGATAAAAAAACTGTTTTTT,CASRQTGSGIKKLFF
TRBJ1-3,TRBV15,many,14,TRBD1,TGTGCCACCAGCACAGGGGGTTATGGAAACACCATATATTTT,CATSTGGYGNTIYF
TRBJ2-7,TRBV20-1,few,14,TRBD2,TGCAGTGCTGGCATAGCGGGAGGTGTTTACGAGCAGTACTTC,CSAGIAGGVYEQYF
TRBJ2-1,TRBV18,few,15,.,TGTGCCAGCTCACCTAATGGGGACACTGACAATGAGCAGTTCTTC,CASSPNGDTDNEQFF
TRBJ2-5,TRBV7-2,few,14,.,TGTGCCAGCAGCTTAGACGGCACAGAGAGACCCCAGTACTTC,CASSLDGTERPQYF
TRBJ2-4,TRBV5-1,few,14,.,TGCGCCAGCAGCCGCGGGGTCGCCCAAAACATTCAGTACTTC,CASSRGVAQNIQYF
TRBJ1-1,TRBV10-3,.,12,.,TGTGCCATCCGAAGTTATTACACTGAAGCTTTCTTT,CAIRSYYTEAFF
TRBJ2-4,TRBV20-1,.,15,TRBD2,TGCAGTGTCTGGGGGGGAGGCACAGCCAAAAACATTCAGTACTTC,CSVWGGGTAKNIQYF
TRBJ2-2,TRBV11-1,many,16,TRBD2,TGTGCCAGCAGCTTAGCGGGGGGGTCCGACACCGGGGAGCTGTTTTTT,CASSLAGGSDTGELFF
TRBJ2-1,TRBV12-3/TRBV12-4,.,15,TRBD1,TGTGCCAGCAGAGCAGCCGGGACAGGGGTCAATGAGCAGTTCTTC,CASRAAGTGVNEQFF
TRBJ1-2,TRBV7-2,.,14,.,TGTGCCAGCAGCCCACATGGGGGCGGGTATGGCTACACCTTC,CASSPHGGGYGYTF
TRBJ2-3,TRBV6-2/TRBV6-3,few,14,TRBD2,TGTGCCAGCGGGACTAGCGGGACGACAGATACGCAGTATTTT,CASGTSGTTDTQYF
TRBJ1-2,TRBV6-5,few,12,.,TGTGCCAGCAGTTACAGAGGAAACGGCTACACCTTC,CASSYRGNGYTF
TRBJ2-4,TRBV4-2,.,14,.,TGTGCCAGCAGCCAAGGACCGTCCGAAAACATTCAGTACTTC,CASSQGPSENIQYF
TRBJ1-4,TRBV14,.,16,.,TGTGCCAGCAGCCAAGACCGCGGAAGGGTGAATGAAAAACTGTTTTTT,CASSQDRGRVNEKLFF
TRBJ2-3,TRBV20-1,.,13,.,TGCAGTGCGGGCAGGGATGGCACAGATACGCAGTATTTT,CSAGRDGTDTQYF
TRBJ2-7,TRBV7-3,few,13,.,TGTGCCAGCAGCTTAAACAGGGTCTCCGAGCAGTACTTC,CASSLNRVSEQYF
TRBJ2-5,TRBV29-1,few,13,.,TGCAGCGTTGACGGGTATACGAAAGGGACCCAGTACTTC,CSVDGYTKGTQYF
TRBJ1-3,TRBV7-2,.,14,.,TGTGCCAGCAGCTTAGCTTCCGCGGGAAACACCATATATTTT,CASSLASAGNTIYF
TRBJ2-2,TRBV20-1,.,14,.,TGCAGTGCCCGTCCGGACTTGAACACCGGGGAGCTGTTTTTT,CSARPDLNTGELFF
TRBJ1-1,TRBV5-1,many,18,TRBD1,TGCGCCAGCAGCACCGGTCGGACAGGGGGTCCGATGAACACTGAAGCTTTCTTT,CASSTGRTGGPMNTEAFF